One sample yielded the 11 T cell receptor beta chains listed below, sequenced in a study of T-cell memory formation after mild COVID-19. Via MiXCR, TCRdb re-called the 5' RACE reads, giving one row per CDR3 protein. Of 250,000 to 350,000 distinct CDR3 sequences listed, roughly a fifth are singletons. The sequenced sample consisted of PBMCs or a T cell subset sorted from them (not recorded which). These receptors all stem from a man aged 18 to 30 who had mild COVID-19 (a few samples of this study predate the infection). Cell type and time point are not known.

The V call is TRBV7-3, the J call TRBJ2-1, with a possible D match to TRBD2 (6 bases). The CDR3 sequence is 18 residues long. The ends were cut back, 3 bases at V and 0 bases at J, with 18 bases in the middle. Germline V lookup: CDR1 SGHTA, CDR2 FQGTGA. This chain's CDR3 is CASSFFGGAYSSYNEQFF. In nucleotides, the CDR3 is TGTGCCAGCAGCTTCTTTGGCGGGGCCTACAGCTCCTACAATGAGCAGTTCTTC.

The chain has TRBV3-1 and TRBJ2-1; no clear D. The germline V gene has CDR1 LGHDT and CDR2 YNNKEL (reference sequence). There are 14 residues in the CDR3. Deletions cut 5 bases from V and 2 bases from J, with 10 bases between. This CDR3 reads CASSETRTYNEQFF. The CDR3 nucleotides read TGTGCCAGCAGCGAGACAAGAACCTACAATGAGCAGTTCTTC.

The chain combines TRBV24-1 with TRBJ1-2, with 8 bases fitting TRBD1. The CDR3 spans 13 residues. Germline V lookup: CDR1 KGHDR, CDR2 SFDVKD. The V and J ends lost 2 bases and 7 bases, in that order; junction bases with no gene match: 2. Here the CDR3 DNA reads TGTGCCACCAGTGATTCAGGGGGCTTTGGCTACACCTTC. Translating it yields CATSDSGGFGYTF.

CDR3 loop: CASIRDLLNTEAFF. CDR3 in DNA: TGCGCCAGCATCCGGGACCTACTGAACACTGAAGCTTTCTTT. The chain has TRBV5-1 and TRBJ1-1; TRBD1 is a possible D gene (5 bases). The germline V gene encodes CDR1 SGHRS and CDR2 YFSETQ. V was shortened by 6 bases and J by 0 bases, with 12 bases between the two germline ends. This CDR3 is built from 14 residues.

In this sample, this clonotype turned up a few times. The rearrangement joins TRBV12-3 or TRBV12-4 to TRBJ2-3; TRBD2 matches 13 bases. With V trimmed by 3 bases and J by 0 bases, 6 bases remained unmatched. CDR3 length equals 18 residues. The DNA of the CDR3 is TGTGCCAGCAGTTTCGGACTAGCGGGGGTAATAAGCACAGATACGCAGTATTTT. Translated, it gives CASSFGLAGVISTDTQYF.

This clonotype was detected a few times. The chain uses TRBV7-9 and TRBJ2-1; D not resolved. The V end lost 2 bases, the J end lost 8 bases, and 7 bases lay between the germline ends. The V gene's germline CDR1 is SEHNR and CDR2 FQNEAQ (reference sequence). The CDR3 has 12 amino acids. CDR3 amino acids: CASSLRADEQFF. As DNA, the CDR3 is TGTGCCAGCAGCTTAAGGGCCGATGAGCAGTTCTTC.

V usage is TRBV5-1 and J usage is TRBJ2-5; either TRBD1 or TRBD2 may supply D (6 bases each). Trimming cost V 0 bases and J 1 base, with 10 bases left between them. The CDR3 runs to 15 residues. Looked up from germline, CDR1 is SGHRS and CDR2 is YFSETQ. The CDR3 here is CASSLDPGAQETQYF. The CDR3 DNA follows: TGCGCCAGCAGCTTGGATCCGGGGGCCCAAGAGACCCAGTACTTC.

In its sample, this clonotype was seen a few times. The chain joins TRBV7-6 to TRBJ1-3; no reliable D call. CDR1 is SGHVS, CDR2 FNYEAQ, per germline. The CDR3 spans 13 residues. V lost 8 bases and J 0 bases, leaving 8 bases between the germline ends. The chain's CDR3 is CASGRSSGNTIYF. The CDR3 DNA is TGTGCCAGCGGACGAAGCTCTGGAAACACCATATATTTT.

The V gene is TRBV7-2, the J gene TRBJ2-2, with 10 bases matching TRBD2. The CDR3 has 17 residues. Germline V gives CDR1 SGHTA, CDR2 FQGNSA. Trimming removed 1 base from V and 4 bases from J; junction bases left unmatched: 6. CDR3 residues: CASSLGLAGVSTGELFF. The DNA for the CDR3 is TGTGCCAGCAGCTTAGGCCTAGCGGGGGTTAGCACCGGGGAGCTGTTTTTT.

V is TRBV5-1 and J is TRBJ2-1; 8 bases align to TRBD2. The junction had 9 bases not matched to a gene; V was cut back by 0 bases and J by 7 bases. Germline assignment: CDR1 SGHRS and CDR2 YFSETQ. CDR3 length equals 16 residues. CDR3 bases: TGCGCCAGCAGCTTGGAGTATAGGACTAGCATGAATGAGCAGTTCTTC. It encodes CASSLEYRTSMNEQFF.

This clonotype was counted between two and nine times. The V call is TRBV4-2, the J call TRBJ2-3, with a tentative D call TRBD1 (5 bases). The ends were cut back, 0 bases at V and 2 bases at J, with 21 bases in the middle. The CDR3 consists of 19 residues. CDR1 LGHNA and CDR2 YNFKEQ come from the germline V gene. The CDR3: CASSQEGAGPAADTDTQYF. The CDR3 nucleotides read TGTGCCAGCAGCCAAGAAGGTGCAGGGCCCGCCGCGGACACAGATACGCAGTATTTT.